This is a list of T cell receptor beta chains from one sample in a study of blood T cells in healthy people across ages. TCRdb reprocessed the 5' RACE reads with MiXCR, giving one entry per CDR3 protein. The table includes 600,000 to 850,000 distinct CDR3 sequences, roughly 41% detected once. The sample consisted of blood. Receptor source: a woman aged 60-75 years in good health. Each CDR3 is given with its conserved first and last residue. The D gene is left open where the match is weak. Size is stated for part of the rows, as once, few or many counts, or as a class when the clone is expanded.

abundance: -
d_gene: -
v_gene: TRBV5-1
j_gene: TRBJ2-4
CDR3nt: TGCGCCAGCAGCTTTTCCTCGGCGGGAGCCAAAAACATTCAGTACTTC
CDR3aa: CASSFSSAGAKNIQYF

abundance: few
d_gene: TRBD2
v_gene: TRBV28
j_gene: TRBJ2-7
CDR3nt: TGTGCCAGCAGTTTGACTAGCGGGAGGATCTACGAGCAGTACTTC
CDR3aa: CASSLTSGRIYEQYF

abundance: -
d_gene: TRBD1
v_gene: TRBV29-1
j_gene: TRBJ2-7
CDR3nt: TGCAGCGTACCGGGACAGGGACGATACGAGCAGTACTTC
CDR3aa: CSVPGQGRYEQYF

abundance: few
d_gene: -
v_gene: TRBV7-2
j_gene: TRBJ1-2
CDR3nt: TGTGCCAGCAGCTTAGGGCGGGTTGGCTACACCTTC
CDR3aa: CASSLGRVGYTF

abundance: -
d_gene: -
v_gene: TRBV18
j_gene: TRBJ1-1
CDR3nt: TGTGCCAGCTTTTTCGGACAGAACACTGAAGCTTTCTTT
CDR3aa: CASFFGQNTEAFF

abundance: -
d_gene: -
v_gene: TRBV18
j_gene: TRBJ1-1
CDR3nt: TGTGCCAGCTCACCGGTCAGCAACACTGAAGCTTTCTTT
CDR3aa: CASSPVSNTEAFF

abundance: once
d_gene: -
v_gene: TRBV21-1
j_gene: TRBJ2-1
CDR3nt: TGTGCCAGCAGCAAAGAGGGGGACTATGGGAGGGAACTTACCAATGAGCAGTTCTTC
CDR3aa: CASSKEGDYGRELTNEQFF

abundance: -
d_gene: -
v_gene: TRBV5-1
j_gene: TRBJ2-3
CDR3nt: TGCGCCAGCAGCTCGACTCGTCCAGGGGATACGCAGTATTTT
CDR3aa: CASSSTRPGDTQYF

abundance: -
d_gene: TRBD2
v_gene: TRBV4-3
j_gene: TRBJ2-5
CDR3nt: TGCGCCAGCAGCCAATCCATCCTGGCGGGAGGATCTCAGGAGACCCAGTACTTC
CDR3aa: CASSQSILAGGSQETQYF

abundance: few
d_gene: TRBD1
v_gene: TRBV7-9
j_gene: TRBJ2-7
CDR3nt: TGTGCCAGCAGCTTAGGGGGTTGGGGGACAGGGGCCTACGAGCAGTACTTC
CDR3aa: CASSLGGWGTGAYEQYF

abundance: -
d_gene: -
v_gene: TRBV5-1
j_gene: TRBJ2-5
CDR3nt: TGCGCCAGCAGCCCTCAGGCGCCGGGGGAGCAGTACTTC
CDR3aa: CASSPQAPGEQYF

abundance: -
d_gene: -
v_gene: TRBV12-3/TRBV12-4
j_gene: TRBJ1-1
CDR3nt: TGTGCCAGCAGCACCGGGCCTGAAGCTTTCTTT
CDR3aa: CASSTGPEAFF

abundance: -
d_gene: -
v_gene: TRBV5-1
j_gene: TRBJ2-3
CDR3nt: TGCGCCAGCAGCTTGCTTTACCAGATCACAGATACGCAGTATTTT
CDR3aa: CASSLLYQITDTQYF

abundance: few
d_gene: -
v_gene: TRBV2
j_gene: TRBJ1-2
CDR3nt: TGTGCCAGCGAGTACCAGGGAGGGTATGGCTACACCTTC
CDR3aa: CASEYQGGYGYTF

abundance: -
d_gene: TRBD1
v_gene: TRBV5-6
j_gene: TRBJ1-2
CDR3nt: TGTGCCAGCAGCTTCCCGGGACAGCCAATCTATGGCTACACCTTC
CDR3aa: CASSFPGQPIYGYTF

abundance: once
d_gene: TRBD1
v_gene: TRBV4-3
j_gene: TRBJ2-2
CDR3nt: TGCGCCAGCAGCCAAGAGGCAGGGGGTTTTTCCACCGGGGAGCTGTTTTTT
CDR3aa: CASSQEAGGFSTGELFF

abundance: -
d_gene: TRBD1
v_gene: TRBV20-1
j_gene: TRBJ2-1
CDR3nt: TGCAGTACTCGCCCCGGGACAGCCTACAATGAGCAGTTCTTC
CDR3aa: CSTRPGTAYNEQFF

abundance: -
d_gene: -
v_gene: TRBV20-1
j_gene: TRBJ2-7
CDR3nt: TGCAGTGCTGCCGGGACATGGGACGAGCAGTACTTC
CDR3aa: CSAAGTWDEQYF

abundance: few
d_gene: -
v_gene: TRBV5-1
j_gene: TRBJ2-1
CDR3nt: TGCGCCAGCAGCTCACCAGGGGAATCCTACAATGAGCAGTTCTTC
CDR3aa: CASSSPGESYNEQFF

abundance: many
d_gene: TRBD2
v_gene: TRBV7-2
j_gene: TRBJ2-3
CDR3nt: TGTGCCAGCAGCTTAGTCGGCGGGGGGCAGTATTTT
CDR3aa: CASSLVGGGQYF

abundance: few
d_gene: TRBD2
v_gene: TRBV11-1
j_gene: TRBJ2-1
CDR3nt: TGTGCCAGCAGCTTACTGACTAGCGTAGTGGGAGGCAATGAGCAGTTCTTC
CDR3aa: CASSLLTSVVGGNEQFF

abundance: many
d_gene: TRBD2
v_gene: TRBV11-2
j_gene: TRBJ2-1
CDR3nt: TGTGCCAGCGGGGGGGGAAGAGAGCAGTTCTTC
CDR3aa: CASGGGREQFF

abundance: -
d_gene: -
v_gene: TRBV28
j_gene: TRBJ2-1
CDR3nt: TGTGCCAGCAGTTTGGGAAAGCAGTTCTTC
CDR3aa: CASSLGKQFF

abundance: few
d_gene: TRBD2
v_gene: TRBV9
j_gene: TRBJ2-2
CDR3nt: TGTGCCAGCAGCGTACCTAGCGGGGGCACCGGGGAGCTGTTTTTT
CDR3aa: CASSVPSGGTGELFF

abundance: few
d_gene: -
v_gene: TRBV7-6
j_gene: TRBJ2-5
CDR3nt: TGTGCCAGCAGCAACCGACCAGGGAAATCGCAAGAGACCCAGTACTTC
CDR3aa: CASSNRPGKSQETQYF

abundance: -
d_gene: -
v_gene: TRBV12-3/TRBV12-4
j_gene: TRBJ1-6
CDR3nt: TGTGCCAGCACCTACACAGGGTTCAATTCACCCCTCCACTTT
CDR3aa: CASTYTGFNSPLHF

abundance: -
d_gene: TRBD1
v_gene: TRBV19
j_gene: TRBJ2-5
CDR3nt: TGTGCCAGTAGTATCGGGACAGGGATGTACCAAGAGACCCAGTACTTC
CDR3aa: CASSIGTGMYQETQYF

abundance: -
d_gene: TRBD2
v_gene: TRBV7-2
j_gene: TRBJ2-1
CDR3nt: TGTGCCGGCAGTAGCGGGAGCTCCTACAATGAGCAGTTCTTC
CDR3aa: CAGSSGSSYNEQFF

abundance: -
d_gene: -
v_gene: TRBV7-2
j_gene: TRBJ1-2
CDR3nt: TGTGCCAGCCTACAGGGCGACTATGGCTACACCTTC
CDR3aa: CASLQGDYGYTF

abundance: many
d_gene: -
v_gene: TRBV6-6
j_gene: TRBJ1-2
CDR3nt: TGTGCCAGCAGTTATGGGGGGCAAATTAACTATGGCTACACCTTC
CDR3aa: CASSYGGQINYGYTF

abundance: few
d_gene: -
v_gene: TRBV7-8
j_gene: TRBJ2-6
CDR3nt: TGTGCCAGCAGCTTAGAGTTGGGGCGCTCCGACCCTGGGGCCAACGTCCTGACTTTC
CDR3aa: CASSLELGRSDPGANVLTF

abundance: few
d_gene: TRBD1
v_gene: TRBV9
j_gene: TRBJ2-4
CDR3nt: TGTGCCAGCAGCTCCCCGGGACAGGGGCACATTCAGTACTTC
CDR3aa: CASSSPGQGHIQYF

abundance: few
d_gene: -
v_gene: TRBV6-1
j_gene: TRBJ2-1
CDR3nt: TGTGCCAGCAAAGAAAACTCCTACAATGAGCAGTTCTTC
CDR3aa: CASKENSYNEQFF

abundance: -
d_gene: -
v_gene: TRBV20-1
j_gene: TRBJ1-6
CDR3nt: TGCAGTGCTCTAGGCGAGCGGGGGTATAATTCACCCCTCCACTTT
CDR3aa: CSALGERGYNSPLHF

abundance: few
d_gene: -
v_gene: TRBV20-1
j_gene: TRBJ2-3
CDR3nt: TGCAGTGTCGGGGCCAGTGACGTGCGTACGCAGTATTTT
CDR3aa: CSVGASDVRTQYF

abundance: -
d_gene: -
v_gene: TRBV5-5
j_gene: TRBJ2-1
CDR3nt: TGTGCCAGCAGCTTGAGTGTTATTGAGCAGTTCTTC
CDR3aa: CASSLSVIEQFF

abundance: few
d_gene: -
v_gene: TRBV30
j_gene: TRBJ2-3
CDR3nt: TGTGCCTGGAAGCGTAGCGCCCCAGATACGCAGTATTTT
CDR3aa: CAWKRSAPDTQYF

abundance: few
d_gene: -
v_gene: TRBV5-1
j_gene: TRBJ1-1
CDR3nt: TGCGCTAGCAGCTTAAAGGAGGGTAGGGGAACTGAAGCTTTCTTT
CDR3aa: CASSLKEGRGTEAFF

abundance: -
d_gene: TRBD2
v_gene: TRBV20-1
j_gene: TRBJ2-1
CDR3nt: TGCAGTGCTGCATCGGGAGGGCGGTACAATGAGCAGTTCTTC
CDR3aa: CSAASGGRYNEQFF

abundance: -
d_gene: -
v_gene: TRBV4-1
j_gene: TRBJ1-2
CDR3nt: TGCGCCAGCAGCCAAGATTTCGGACAGACCATTACACGCTATGGCTACACCTTC
CDR3aa: CASSQDFGQTITRYGYTF

abundance: -
d_gene: -
v_gene: TRBV7-2
j_gene: TRBJ2-4
CDR3nt: TGTGCCAGCAGCCTAGGGGTCCAGGGCAAAAACATTCAGTACTTC
CDR3aa: CASSLGVQGKNIQYF

abundance: -
d_gene: -
v_gene: TRBV21-1
j_gene: TRBJ2-5
CDR3nt: TGTGCCAGCAGCAACACTCAATTCGGGGAGACCCAGTACTTC
CDR3aa: CASSNTQFGETQYF

abundance: -
d_gene: -
v_gene: TRBV28
j_gene: TRBJ2-7
CDR3nt: TGTGCCAGCAGTTTCGGAGGGGGGGGCGATACCTACGAGCAGTACTTC
CDR3aa: CASSFGGGGDTYEQYF

abundance: -
d_gene: -
v_gene: TRBV20-1
j_gene: TRBJ2-5
CDR3nt: TGCAGTGCTAGTTTGGGAGTTTCCGGGACCCAGTACTTC
CDR3aa: CSASLGVSGTQYF

abundance: few
d_gene: -
v_gene: TRBV6-1
j_gene: TRBJ2-4
CDR3nt: TGTGCCAGCAGTGATCCCGGGACTCCCAAGCAGTACTTC
CDR3aa: CASSDPGTPKQYF